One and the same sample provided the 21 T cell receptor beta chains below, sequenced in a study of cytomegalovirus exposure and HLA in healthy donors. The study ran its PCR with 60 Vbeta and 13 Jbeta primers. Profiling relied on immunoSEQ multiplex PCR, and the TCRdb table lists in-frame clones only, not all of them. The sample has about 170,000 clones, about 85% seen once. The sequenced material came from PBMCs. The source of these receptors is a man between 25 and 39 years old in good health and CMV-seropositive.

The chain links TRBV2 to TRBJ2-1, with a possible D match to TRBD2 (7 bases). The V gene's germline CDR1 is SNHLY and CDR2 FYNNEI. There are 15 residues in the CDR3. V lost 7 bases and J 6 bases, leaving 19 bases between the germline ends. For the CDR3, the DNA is TGTGCCAGCACCCTAGGGGGGGCCCTCCTCAATGAGCAGTTCTTC. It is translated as CASTLGGALLNEQFF.

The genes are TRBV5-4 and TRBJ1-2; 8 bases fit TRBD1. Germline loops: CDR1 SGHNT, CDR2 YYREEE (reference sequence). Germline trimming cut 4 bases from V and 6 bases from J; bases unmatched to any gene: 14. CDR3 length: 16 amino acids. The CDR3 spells CASSPDRERWKDGYTF. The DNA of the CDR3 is TGTGCCAGCAGCCCGGACAGGGAACGTTGGAAAGATGGCTACACCTTC. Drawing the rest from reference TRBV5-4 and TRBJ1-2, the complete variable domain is ETGVTQSPTHLIKTRGQQVTLRCSSQSGHNTVSWYQQALGQGPQFIFQYYREEENGRGNFPPRFSGLQFPNYSSELNVNALELDDSALYLCASSPDRERWKDGYTFGSGTRLTVV.

The CDR3 DNA reads TGTGCCAGCAGCTTACTCATTAGGGGCTTGGAGACCCAGTACTTC. Encoded protein: CASSLLIRGLETQYF. This sequence joins TRBV7-2 and TRBJ2-5, with D possibly being TRBD1 (5 bases). Germline V lookup: CDR1 SGHTA, CDR2 FQGNSA. There are 15 residues in the CDR3. V lost 2 bases to trimming and J lost 5 bases, with 15 bases between them.

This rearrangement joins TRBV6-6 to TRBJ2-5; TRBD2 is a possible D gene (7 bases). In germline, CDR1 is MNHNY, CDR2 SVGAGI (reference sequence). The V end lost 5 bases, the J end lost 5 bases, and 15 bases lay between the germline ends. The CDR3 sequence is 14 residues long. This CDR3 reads CASSTRGAAETQYF. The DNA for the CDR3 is TGTGCCAGCAGTACCCGGGGGGCCGCGGAGACCCAGTACTTC.

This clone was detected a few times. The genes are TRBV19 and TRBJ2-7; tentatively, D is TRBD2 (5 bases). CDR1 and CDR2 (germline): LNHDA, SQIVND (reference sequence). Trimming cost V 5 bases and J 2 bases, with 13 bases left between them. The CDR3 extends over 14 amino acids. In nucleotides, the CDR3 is TGTGCCAGTAGTGTTGGCGGGCCGCCCTACGAGCAGTACGTC. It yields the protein CASSVGGPPYEQYV.

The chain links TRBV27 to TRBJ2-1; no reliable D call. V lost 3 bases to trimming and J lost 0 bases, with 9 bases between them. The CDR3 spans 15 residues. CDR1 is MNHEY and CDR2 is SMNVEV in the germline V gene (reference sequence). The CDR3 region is CASSLAWSSYNEQFF. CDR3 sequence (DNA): TGTGCCAGCAGTTTGGCGTGGAGCTCCTACAATGAGCAGTTCTTC.

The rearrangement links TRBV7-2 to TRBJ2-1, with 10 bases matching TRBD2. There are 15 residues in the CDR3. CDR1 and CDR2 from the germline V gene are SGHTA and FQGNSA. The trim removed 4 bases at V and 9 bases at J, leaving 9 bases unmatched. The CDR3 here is CASSSPSGRGSEQFF. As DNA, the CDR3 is TGTGCCAGCAGCTCCCCTAGCGGGAGAGGTAGTGAGCAGTTCTTC. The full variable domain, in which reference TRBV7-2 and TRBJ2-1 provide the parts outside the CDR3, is GAGVSQSPSNKVTEKGKDVELRCDPISGHTALYWYRQSLGQGLEFLIYFQGNSAPDKSGLPSDRFSAERTGGSVSTLTIQRTQQEDSAVYLCASSSPSGRGSEQFFGPGTRLTVL.

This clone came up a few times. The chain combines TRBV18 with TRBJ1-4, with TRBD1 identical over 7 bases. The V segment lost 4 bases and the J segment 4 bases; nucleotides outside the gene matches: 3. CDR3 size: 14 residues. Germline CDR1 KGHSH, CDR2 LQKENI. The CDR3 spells CASSQGQNNEKLFF. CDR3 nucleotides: TGTGCCAGCTCACAGGGACAGAATAATGAAAAACTGTTTTTT.

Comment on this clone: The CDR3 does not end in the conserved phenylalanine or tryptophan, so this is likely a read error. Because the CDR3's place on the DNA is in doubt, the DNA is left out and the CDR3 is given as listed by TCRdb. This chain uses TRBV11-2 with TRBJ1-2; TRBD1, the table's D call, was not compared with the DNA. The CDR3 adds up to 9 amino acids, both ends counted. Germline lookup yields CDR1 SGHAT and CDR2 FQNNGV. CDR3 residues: CASTLKRGH.

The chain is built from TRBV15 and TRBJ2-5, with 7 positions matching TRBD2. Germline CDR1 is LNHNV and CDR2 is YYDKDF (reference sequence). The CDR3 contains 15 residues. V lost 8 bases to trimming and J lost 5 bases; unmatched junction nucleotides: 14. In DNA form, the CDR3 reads TGTGCCACCGCTGTAGGGACGGGGGGTAAGGAGACCCAGTACTTC. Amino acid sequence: CATAVGTGGKETQYF.

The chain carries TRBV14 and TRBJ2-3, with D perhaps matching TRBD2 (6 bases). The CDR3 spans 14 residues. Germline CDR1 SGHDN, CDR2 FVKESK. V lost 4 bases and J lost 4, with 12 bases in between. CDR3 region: CASSLGGVPDTQYF. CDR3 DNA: TGTGCCAGCAGCCTCGGGGGTGTCCCAGATACGCAGTATTTT. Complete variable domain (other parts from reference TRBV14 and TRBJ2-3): EAGVTQFPSHSVIEKGQTVTLRCDPISGHDNLYWYRRVMGKEIKFLLHFVKESKQDESGMPNNRFLAERTGGTYSTLKVQPAELEDSGVYFCASSLGGVPDTQYFGPGTRLTVL.

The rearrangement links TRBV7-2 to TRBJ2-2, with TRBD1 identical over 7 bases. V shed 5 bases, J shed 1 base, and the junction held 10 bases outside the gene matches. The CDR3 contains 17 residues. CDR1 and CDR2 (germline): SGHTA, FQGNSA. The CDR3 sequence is CASSHPGTARNTGELFF. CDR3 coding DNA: TGTGCCAGCAGCCACCCTGGGACAGCCAGGAACACCGGGGAGCTGTTTTTT.

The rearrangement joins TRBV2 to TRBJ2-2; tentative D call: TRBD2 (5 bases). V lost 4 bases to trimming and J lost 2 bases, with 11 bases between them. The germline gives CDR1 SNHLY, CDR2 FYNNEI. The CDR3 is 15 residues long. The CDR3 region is CASSGGRGNTGELFF. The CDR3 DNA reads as TGTGCCAGCAGTGGAGGCCGGGGAAACACCGGGGAGCTGTTTTTT.

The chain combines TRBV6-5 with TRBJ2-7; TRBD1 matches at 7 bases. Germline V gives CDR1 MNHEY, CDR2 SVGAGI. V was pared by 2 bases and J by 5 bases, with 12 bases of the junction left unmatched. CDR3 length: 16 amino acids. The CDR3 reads CASSYLRTGRKDEQYF. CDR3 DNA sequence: TGTGCCAGCAGTTACCTAAGGACAGGTCGAAAGGACGAGCAGTACTTC.

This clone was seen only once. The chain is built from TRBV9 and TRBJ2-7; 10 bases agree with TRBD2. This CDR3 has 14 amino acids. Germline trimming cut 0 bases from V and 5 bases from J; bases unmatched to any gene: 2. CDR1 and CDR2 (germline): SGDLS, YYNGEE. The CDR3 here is CASSVGLAGDEQYF. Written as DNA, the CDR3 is TGTGCCAGCAGCGTAGGTCTAGCGGGAGACGAGCAGTACTTC. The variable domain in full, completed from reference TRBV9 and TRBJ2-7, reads DSGVTQTPKHLITATGQRVTLRCSPRSGDLSVYWYQQSLDQGLQFLIQYYNGEERAKGNILERFSAQQFPDLHSELNLSSLELGDSALYFCASSVGLAGDEQYFGPGTRLTVT.

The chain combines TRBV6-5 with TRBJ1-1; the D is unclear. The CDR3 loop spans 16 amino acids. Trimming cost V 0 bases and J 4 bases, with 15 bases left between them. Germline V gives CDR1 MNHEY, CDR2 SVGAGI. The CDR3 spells CASSYSMGRAGTEAFF. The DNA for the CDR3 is TGTGCCAGCAGTTACTCTATGGGGAGGGCCGGCACTGAAGCTTTCTTT.

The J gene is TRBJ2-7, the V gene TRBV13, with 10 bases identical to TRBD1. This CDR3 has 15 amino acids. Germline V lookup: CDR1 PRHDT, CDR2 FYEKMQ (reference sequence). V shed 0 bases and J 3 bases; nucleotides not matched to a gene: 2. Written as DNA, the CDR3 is TGTGCCAGCAGCTTAGGAAGGACAGGGGGCTACGAGCAGTACTTC. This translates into CASSLGRTGGYEQYF. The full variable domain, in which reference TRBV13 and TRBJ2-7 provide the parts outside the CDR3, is AAGVIQSPRHLIKEKRETATLKCYPIPRHDTVYWYQQGPGQDPQFLISFYEKMQSDKGSIPDRFSAQQFSDYHSELNMSSLELGDSALYFCASSLGRTGGYEQYFGPGTRLTVT.

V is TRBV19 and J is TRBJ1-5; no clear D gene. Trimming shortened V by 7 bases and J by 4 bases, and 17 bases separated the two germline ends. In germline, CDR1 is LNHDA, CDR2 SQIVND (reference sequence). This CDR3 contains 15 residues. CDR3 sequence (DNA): TGTGCCAGTAAAGGAAGACTAGAGGCTAATCAGCCCCAGCATTTT. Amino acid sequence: CASKGRLEANQPQHF.

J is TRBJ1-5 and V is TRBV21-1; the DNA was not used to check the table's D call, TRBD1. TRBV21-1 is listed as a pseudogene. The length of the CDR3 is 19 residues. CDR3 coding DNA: TGTGCCAGCAGCAAAGAACGGGGCAGGGGGACCGATAGCAATCAGCCCCAGCATTTT. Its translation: CASSKERGRGTDSNQPQHF.

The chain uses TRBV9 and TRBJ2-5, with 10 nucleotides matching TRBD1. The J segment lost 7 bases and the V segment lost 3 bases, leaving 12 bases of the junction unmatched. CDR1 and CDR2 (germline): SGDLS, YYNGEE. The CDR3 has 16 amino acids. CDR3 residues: CASSGGDRGVISTQYF. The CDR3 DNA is TGTGCCAGCAGCGGAGGGGACAGGGGAGTGATTTCGACCCAGTACTTC.

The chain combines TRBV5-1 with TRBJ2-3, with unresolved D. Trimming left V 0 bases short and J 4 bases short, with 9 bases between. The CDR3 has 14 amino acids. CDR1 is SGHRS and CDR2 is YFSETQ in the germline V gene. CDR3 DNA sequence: TGCGCCAGCAGCTTGGGCCCAGATGCAGATACGCAGTATTTT. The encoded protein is CASSLGPDADTQYF.